Listed here is a single T cell receptor (beta chain). The antigen is unknown. This record comes from a study of cytomegalovirus exposure and HLA in healthy donors. Study-wide findings and caveats: Roughly uniform depth of sequencing across donors was assumed in presence/absence analyses.

The primer mix had 60 Vbeta and 13 Jbeta primers. The data were produced by immunoSEQ multiplex PCR, yet TCRdb's version contains in-frame clones alone and is incomplete. The table shows 90,000 or so clones, with about 80% occurring only once. The CDR3 contains 16 residues. The germline V gene encodes CDR1 LNHDA and CDR2 SQIVND (reference sequence). V was clipped by 2 bases and J by 0 bases, with 11 bases between them. The material sequenced was PBMCs. This TCR was recovered from a woman in her forties or fifties in good health and CMV-seropositive. This chain links TRBV19 with TRBJ1-3; maybe TRBD1 (5 bases). The DNA of the CDR3 is TGTGCCAGTAGTATAAGCGCGGGACGCTCTGGAAACACCATATATTTT. This encodes CASSISAGRSGNTIYF.